The rows below give T cell receptor beta chains drawn from one sample of a study of CD8+CD57+ T cells in acquired aplastic anemia. One entry per CDR3 protein results from TCRdb running MiXCR on the reads. The data hold 35,000 to 45,000 distinct CDR3 sequences, with approximately 67% observed a single time. Sequenced material: sorted CD4+, CD8+, or CD8+CD57+ T cells (not recorded which) from PBMCs. The receptors derive from a human donor in good health, serving as a control. The CDR3 runs from the conserved cysteine through the conserved F or W. D genes are given only for firm matches. A clone size is listed for some rows: how often the clone was seen (once, few, many), or a class if it is expanded.

D	V	J	size	CDR3	DNA
TRBD2	TRBV15	TRBJ2-7	once	CATSRDRAGGYEQYF	TGTGCCACCAGCAGAGATCGGGCGGGGGGATACGAGCAGTACTTC
NA	TRBV5-6	TRBJ2-5	NA	CANSVGGKRETQYF	TGTGCCAACTCGGTGGGAGGTAAAAGAGAGACCCAGTACTTC
TRBD1	TRBV4-2	TRBJ1-4	many	CASSPGEGAGKLFF	TGTGCCAGCAGCCCGGGGGAGGGGGCGGGAAAACTGTTTTTT
NA	TRBV4-3	TRBJ1-2	NA	CASSQDRQASGGYTF	TGCGCCAGCAGCCAAGATCGGCAGGCTTCGGGTGGCTACACCTTC
NA	TRBV19	TRBJ2-4	many	CASSSRTGLIKNIQYF	TGTGCCAGTAGTTCAAGGACAGGACTAATCAAAAACATTCAGTACTTC
NA	TRBV3-1	TRBJ2-5	NA	CASSHPAETQYF	TGTGCCAGCAGCCATCCTGCGGAGACCCAGTACTTC
TRBD2	TRBV15	TRBJ2-3	NA	CATSVSGGPHTQYF	TGTGCCACCAGCGTTAGCGGGGGGCCCCATACGCAGTATTTT
NA	TRBV5-1	TRBJ1-3	NA	CASKEGRGQGNTIYF	TGCGCCAGCAAGGAGGGTCGGGGGCAAGGAAACACCATATATTTT
NA	TRBV2	TRBJ1-5	NA	CASRPSRDRVGPQHF	TGTGCCAGCAGGCCCAGCCGGGACCGAGTCGGGCCCCAGCATTTT
NA	TRBV25-1	TRBJ2-5	NA	CASMLIARYF	TGTGCCAGCATGCTCATCGCAAGATACTTC
TRBD1	TRBV10-3	TRBJ1-1	NA	CAISFGTENTEAFF	TGTGCCATCAGTTTTGGGACAGAGAACACTGAAGCTTTCTTT
NA	TRBV20-1	TRBJ1-2	NA	CSAYSFGYTF	TGCAGTGCTTACAGTTTTGGCTACACCTTC
NA	TRBV7-6	TRBJ1-1	NA	CASSLAWGTEAFF	TGTGCTAGCAGCTTAGCTTGGGGCACTGAAGCTTTCTTT
TRBD1	TRBV20-1	TRBJ1-5	NA	CSSLRQGRGINQPQHF	TGCAGTTCCCTCAGACAGGGGAGGGGTATCAATCAGCCCCAGCATTTT
TRBD1	TRBV19	TRBJ2-5	NA	CASSTGGGSETQYF	TGTGCCAGTAGTACAGGGGGCGGGTCGGAGACCCAGTACTTC
NA	TRBV2	TRBJ1-6	NA	CASSEVPGSDSPLHF	TGTGCCAGCAGTGAAGTACCTGGGTCCGATTCACCCCTCCACTTT
TRBD1	TRBV10-3	TRBJ2-1	NA	CAISETGVHEQFF	TGTGCCATCAGTGAAACAGGGGTACATGAGCAGTTCTTC
NA	TRBV12-3/TRBV12-4	TRBJ2-5	NA	CASSSWGETQYF	TGTGCCAGCAGCTCCTGGGGGGAGACCCAGTACTTC
NA	TRBV20-1	TRBJ1-6	NA	CSASIVGNSPLHF	TGCAGTGCTAGTATAGTTGGTAATTCACCCCTCCACTTT
NA	TRBV6-1	TRBJ1-3	NA	CASMGPSSGNTIYF	TGTGCCAGCATGGGGCCGAGCTCTGGAAACACCATATATTTT
TRBD1	TRBV6-1	TRBJ1-2	NA	CASAPQGISAGYTF	TGTGCCAGCGCCCCACAGGGGATTAGTGCGGGCTACACCTTC
NA	TRBV10-3	TRBJ2-5	NA	CAISESGGLQETQYF	TGTGCCATCAGTGAGTCGGGGGGACTGCAAGAGACCCAGTACTTC
NA	TRBV20-1	TRBJ1-4	NA	CSARLPGHPTNEKLFF	TGCAGTGCTCGCCTCCCCGGACACCCAACTAATGAAAAACTGTTTTTT
NA	TRBV7-8	TRBJ1-5	many	CASSFFDLRDSNQPQHF	TGTGCCAGCAGCTTTTTTGATCTGCGGGACAGCAATCAGCCCCAGCATTTT
NA	TRBV25-1	TRBJ2-5	large	CASSEPPDGSEETQYF	TGTGCCAGCAGTGAACCCCCTGATGGGAGTGAAGAGACCCAGTACTTC
NA	TRBV7-8	TRBJ1-1	medium-sized	CASKDHYANTEAFF	TGTGCCAGCAAAGACCATTATGCGAACACTGAAGCTTTCTTT
TRBD1	TRBV4-2	TRBJ1-6	many	CASSQNGQENSPLHF	TGTGCCAGCAGCCAAAACGGACAGGAGAATTCACCCCTCCACTTT
TRBD1	TRBV6-4	TRBJ2-7	NA	CASSAGQGGYEQYF	TGTGCCAGCAGTGCAGGACAGGGCGGCTACGAGCAGTACTTC
NA	TRBV19	TRBJ1-4	medium-sized	CASSSWDRANEKLFF	TGTGCCAGTAGTAGCTGGGACCGGGCTAATGAAAAACTGTTTTTT
NA	TRBV7-2	TRBJ2-1	once	CASSLWGDEQFF	TGTGCCAGCAGCCTGTGGGGGGATGAGCAGTTCTTC
TRBD1	TRBV4-3	TRBJ1-1	NA	CAGSQGDRTAAFF	TGCGCCGGCAGCCAAGGGGACAGGACCGCGGCTTTCTTT
TRBD1	TRBV25-1	TRBJ2-7	NA	CASSLGGYAYEQYF	TGTGCCAGCAGCTTAGGGGGCTATGCCTACGAGCAGTACTTC
NA	TRBV7-9	TRBJ1-1	NA	CASSLFNTEAFF	TGTGCCAGCAGCTTATTCAACACTGAAGCTTTCTTT
NA	TRBV7-6	TRBJ2-7	few	CASSRAQVISYEQYF	TGTGCCAGCAGCCGAGCGCAGGTGATCTCCTACGAGCAGTACTTC
TRBD2	TRBV24-1	TRBJ2-3	NA	CATSDPDVSGRGTQYF	TGTGCCACCAGTGATCCAGACGTTAGCGGGAGGGGTACGCAGTATTTT
TRBD1	TRBV2	TRBJ1-2	once	CASRGQTGSYGYTF	TGTGCCAGCAGGGGACAGACAGGGAGCTATGGCTACACCTTC
NA	TRBV5-1	TRBJ2-5	NA	CASSPGRYGETQYF	TGCGCCAGCAGCCCGGGTCGCTACGGGGAGACCCAGTACTTC
TRBD1	TRBV4-3	TRBJ1-5	many	CASSQGTGLNQPQHF	TGCGCCAGCAGCCAAGGGACAGGGTTAAATCAGCCCCAGCATTTT
NA	TRBV7-8	TRBJ2-7	NA	CASSLGLGVHEQYF	TGTGCCAGCAGCCTCGGCCTGGGGGTCCACGAGCAGTACTTC
NA	TRBV19	TRBJ1-2	NA	CASSIQAWDYGYTF	TGTGCCAGTAGTATACAAGCCTGGGACTATGGCTACACCTTC
NA	TRBV29-1	TRBJ1-1	NA	CSVARTEEAFF	TGCAGCGTGGCCCGGACAGAAGAAGCTTTCTTT
TRBD1	TRBV9	TRBJ1-6	NA	CASTGTAHSPLHF	TGTGCCAGCACCGGGACAGCACATTCACCCCTCCACTTT
NA	TRBV9	TRBJ2-1	NA	CASSPRMGWDNEQFF	TGTGCCAGCAGCCCCAGAATGGGGTGGGACAATGAGCAGTTCTTC
NA	TRBV9	TRBJ2-2	NA	CASEGKSGELFF	TGTGCCAGCGAGGGGAAATCCGGGGAGCTGTTTTTT
NA	TRBV10-3	TRBJ2-7	NA	CAISESGTPRGEQYF	TGTGCCATCAGTGAGTCCGGGACACCCCGTGGTGAGCAGTACTTC
TRBD1	TRBV29-1	TRBJ2-5	once	CSAGGQETQYF	TGCAGCGCAGGGGGCCAGGAGACCCAGTACTTC
TRBD1	TRBV13	TRBJ2-7	NA	CASSLDRSGEQYF	TGTGCCAGCAGCTTGGACAGGTCTGGTGAGCAGTACTTC
NA	TRBV7-2	TRBJ2-7	NA	CASSFAGEQYF	TGTGCCAGCAGCTTCGCGGGGGAGCAGTACTTC
TRBD2	TRBV9	TRBJ2-3	NA	CASSTRGGQDTQYF	TGTGCCAGCAGCACTCGGGGGGGCCAAGATACGCAGTATTTT
NA	TRBV5-4	TRBJ2-1	many	CASSVGWNEQFF	TGTGCCAGCAGCGTCGGGTGGAATGAGCAGTTCTTC
NA	TRBV3-1	TRBJ2-3	few	CASSQDLALEGGGSTDTQYF	TGTGCCAGCAGCCAAGATCTAGCACTAGAGGGGGGAGGGTCCACAGATACGCAGTATTTT
NA	TRBV4-3	TRBJ2-7	NA	CASSPRLGPYEQYF	TGCGCCAGCAGCCCCCGACTCGGGCCCTACGAGCAGTACTTC
NA	TRBV29-1	TRBJ2-5	NA	CSVVIGRETQYF	TGCAGCGTTGTAATTGGTCGAGAGACCCAGTACTTC
NA	TRBV19	TRBJ1-5	NA	CASSGTGGQPQHF	TGTGCCAGTAGTGGAACAGGTGGTCAGCCCCAGCATTTT
NA	TRBV10-3	TRBJ2-7	medium-sized	CAISEGWRDSGQGEQYF	TGTGCCATCAGTGAGGGTTGGCGGGACAGCGGCCAGGGGGAGCAGTACTTC
NA	TRBV29-1	TRBJ1-6	once	CSVVKGAGSNSPLHF	TGCAGCGTTGTTAAAGGGGCCGGGTCGAATTCACCCCTCCACTTT
NA	TRBV29-1	TRBJ2-7	NA	CSGVHSFGYEQYF	TGCAGCGGCGTACACAGTTTTGGGTACGAGCAGTACTTC